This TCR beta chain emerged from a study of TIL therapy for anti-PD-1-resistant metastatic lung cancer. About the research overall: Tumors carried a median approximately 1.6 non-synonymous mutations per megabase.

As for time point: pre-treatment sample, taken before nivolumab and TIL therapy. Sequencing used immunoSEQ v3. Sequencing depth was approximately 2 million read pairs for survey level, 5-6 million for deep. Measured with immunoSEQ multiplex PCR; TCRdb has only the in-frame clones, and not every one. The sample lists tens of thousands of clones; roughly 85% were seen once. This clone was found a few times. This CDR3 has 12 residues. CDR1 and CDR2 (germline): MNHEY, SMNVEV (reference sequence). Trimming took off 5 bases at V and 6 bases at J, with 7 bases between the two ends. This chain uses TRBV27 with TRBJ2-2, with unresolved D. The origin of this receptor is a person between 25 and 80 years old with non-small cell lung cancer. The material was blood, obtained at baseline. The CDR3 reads CASSRSAGELFF. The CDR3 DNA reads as TGTGCCAGCAGTCGGTCTGCCGGGGAGCTGTTTTTT.